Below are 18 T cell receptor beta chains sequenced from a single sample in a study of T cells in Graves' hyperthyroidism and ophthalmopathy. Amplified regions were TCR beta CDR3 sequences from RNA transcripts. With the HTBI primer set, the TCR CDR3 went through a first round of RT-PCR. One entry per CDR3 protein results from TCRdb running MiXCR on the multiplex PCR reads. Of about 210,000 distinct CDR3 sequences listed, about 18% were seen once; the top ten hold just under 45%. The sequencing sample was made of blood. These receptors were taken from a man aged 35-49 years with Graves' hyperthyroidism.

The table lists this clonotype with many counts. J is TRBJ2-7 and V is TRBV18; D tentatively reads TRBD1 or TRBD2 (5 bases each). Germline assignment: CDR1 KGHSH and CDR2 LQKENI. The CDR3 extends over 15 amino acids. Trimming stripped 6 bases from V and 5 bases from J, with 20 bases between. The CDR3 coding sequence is TGTGCCAGCTCGGCCCAGACGGGGACCCCCAACGAGCAGTACTTC. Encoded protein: CASSAQTGTPNEQYF.

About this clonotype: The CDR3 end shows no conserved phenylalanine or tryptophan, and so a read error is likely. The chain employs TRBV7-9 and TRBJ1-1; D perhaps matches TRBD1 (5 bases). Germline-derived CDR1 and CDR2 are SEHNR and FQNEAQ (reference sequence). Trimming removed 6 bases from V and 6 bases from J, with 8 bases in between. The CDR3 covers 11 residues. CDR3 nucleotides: TGTGCCAGCAGGGGGACTTCTGAAGCTTTCCTT. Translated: CASRGTSEAFL.

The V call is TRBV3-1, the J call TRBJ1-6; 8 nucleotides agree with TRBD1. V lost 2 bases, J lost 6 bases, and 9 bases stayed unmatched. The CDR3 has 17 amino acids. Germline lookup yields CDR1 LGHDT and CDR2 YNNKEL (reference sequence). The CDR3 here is CASSQIARGRVNSPLHF. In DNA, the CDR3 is TGTGCCAGCAGCCAAATTGCCAGGGGGCGAGTTAATTCACCCCTCCACTTT.

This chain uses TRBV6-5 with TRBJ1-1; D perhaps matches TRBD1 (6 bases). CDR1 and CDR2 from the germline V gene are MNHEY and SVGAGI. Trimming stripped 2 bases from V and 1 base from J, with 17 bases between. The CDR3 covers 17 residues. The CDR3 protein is CASSYPTTGEENTEAFF. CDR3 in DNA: TGTGCCAGCAGTTACCCCACGACAGGCGAAGAGAACACTGAAGCTTTCTTT.

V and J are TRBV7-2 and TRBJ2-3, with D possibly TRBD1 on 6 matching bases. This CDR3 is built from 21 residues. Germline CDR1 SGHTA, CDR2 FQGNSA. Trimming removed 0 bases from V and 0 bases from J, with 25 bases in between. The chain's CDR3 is CASSLAPSPWTVTTSTDTQYF. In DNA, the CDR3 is TGTGCCAGCAGCTTAGCGCCATCCCCTTGGACAGTGACTACTAGCACAGATACGCAGTATTTT.

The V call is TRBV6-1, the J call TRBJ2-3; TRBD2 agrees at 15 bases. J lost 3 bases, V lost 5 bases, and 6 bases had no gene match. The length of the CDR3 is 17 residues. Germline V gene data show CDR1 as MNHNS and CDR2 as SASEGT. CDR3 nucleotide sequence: TGTGCCAGCAGTAGGACTAGCGGGGGGGCGGGGACAGATACGCAGTATTTT. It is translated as CASSRTSGGAGTDTQYF.

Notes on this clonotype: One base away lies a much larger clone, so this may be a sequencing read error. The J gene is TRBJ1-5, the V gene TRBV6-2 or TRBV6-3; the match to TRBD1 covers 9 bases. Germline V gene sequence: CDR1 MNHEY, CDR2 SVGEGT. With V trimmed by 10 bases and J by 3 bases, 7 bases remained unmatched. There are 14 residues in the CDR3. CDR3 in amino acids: CATGGQGYNQPQHF. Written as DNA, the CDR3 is TGTGCCACTGGGGGACAGGGCTACAATCAGCCCCAGCATTTT.

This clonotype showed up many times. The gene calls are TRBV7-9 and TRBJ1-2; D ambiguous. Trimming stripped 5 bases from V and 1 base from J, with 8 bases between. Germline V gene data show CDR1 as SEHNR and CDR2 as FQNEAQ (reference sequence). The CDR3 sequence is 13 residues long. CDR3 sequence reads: CASSIEDNYGYTF. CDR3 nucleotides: TGTGCCAGCAGCATAGAAGATAACTATGGCTACACCTTC.

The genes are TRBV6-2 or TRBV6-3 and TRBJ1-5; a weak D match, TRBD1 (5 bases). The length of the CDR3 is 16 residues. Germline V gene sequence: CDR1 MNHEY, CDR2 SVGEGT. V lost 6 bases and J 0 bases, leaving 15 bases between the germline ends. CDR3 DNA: TGTGCCAGCAGACCCGGGACCTCAAATAGCAATCAGCCCCAGCATTTT. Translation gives CASRPGTSNSNQPQHF.

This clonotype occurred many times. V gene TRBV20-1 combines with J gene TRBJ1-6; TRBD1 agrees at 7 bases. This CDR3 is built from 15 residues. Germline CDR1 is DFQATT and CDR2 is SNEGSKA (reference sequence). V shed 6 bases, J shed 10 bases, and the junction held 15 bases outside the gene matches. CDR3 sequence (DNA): TGCAGTGCAACACCGGGACAGACCTTTGAATCACCCCTCCACTTT. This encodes CSATPGQTFESPLHF.

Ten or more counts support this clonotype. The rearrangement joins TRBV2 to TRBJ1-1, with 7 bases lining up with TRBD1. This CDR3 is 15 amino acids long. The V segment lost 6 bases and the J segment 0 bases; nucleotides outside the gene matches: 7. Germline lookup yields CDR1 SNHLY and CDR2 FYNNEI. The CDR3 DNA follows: TGTGCCAGCAGCCAGGACAGGATAATGAACACTGAAGCTTTCTTT. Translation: CASSQDRIMNTEAFF.

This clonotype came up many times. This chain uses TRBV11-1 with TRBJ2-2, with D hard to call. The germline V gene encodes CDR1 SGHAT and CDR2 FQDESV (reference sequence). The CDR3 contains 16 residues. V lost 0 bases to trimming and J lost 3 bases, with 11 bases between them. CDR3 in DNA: TGTGCCAGCAGCTTAGCGGTAGGGCCGGACACCGGGGAGCTGTTTTTT. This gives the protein CASSLAVGPDTGELFF.

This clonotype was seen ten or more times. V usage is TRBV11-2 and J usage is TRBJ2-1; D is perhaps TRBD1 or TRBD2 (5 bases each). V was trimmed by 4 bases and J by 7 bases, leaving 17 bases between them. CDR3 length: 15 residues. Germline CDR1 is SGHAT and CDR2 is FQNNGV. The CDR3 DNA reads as TGTGCCAGCAGCTATTCCGGGACGGCCCCTAATGAGCAGTTCTTC. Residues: CASSYSGTAPNEQFF.

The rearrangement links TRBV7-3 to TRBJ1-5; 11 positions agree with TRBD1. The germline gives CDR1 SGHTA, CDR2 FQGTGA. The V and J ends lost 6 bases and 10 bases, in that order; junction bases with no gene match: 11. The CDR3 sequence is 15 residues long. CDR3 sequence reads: CASSLGQGDQPPQHF. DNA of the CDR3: TGTGCCAGCAGTCTGGGACAGGGGGACCAACCACCCCAGCATTTT.

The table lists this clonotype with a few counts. This chain's CDR3 is CASSGQLNTGELFF. The CDR3 region has the DNA TGTGCCAGCAGCGGACAACTGAACACCGGGGAGCTGTTTTTT. The V and J genes are TRBV12-3 or TRBV12-4 and TRBJ2-2; D perhaps matches TRBD1 (5 bases). Trimming removed 6 bases from V and 1 base from J, with 9 bases in between. The CDR3 loop spans 14 amino acids.

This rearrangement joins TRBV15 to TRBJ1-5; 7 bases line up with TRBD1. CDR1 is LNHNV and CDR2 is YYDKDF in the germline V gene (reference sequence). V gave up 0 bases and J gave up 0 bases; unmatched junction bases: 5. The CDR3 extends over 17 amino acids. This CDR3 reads CATSRDQGTVSNQPQHF. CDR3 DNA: TGTGCCACCAGCAGAGATCAAGGGACAGTTAGCAATCAGCCCCAGCATTTT.

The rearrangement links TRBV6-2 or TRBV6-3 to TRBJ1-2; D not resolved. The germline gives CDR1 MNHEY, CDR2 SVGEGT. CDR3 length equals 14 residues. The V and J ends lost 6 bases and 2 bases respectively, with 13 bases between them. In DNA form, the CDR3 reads TGTGCCAGCAGCGGCTGGGGATTGAACTATGGCTACACCTTC. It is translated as CASSGWGLNYGYTF.

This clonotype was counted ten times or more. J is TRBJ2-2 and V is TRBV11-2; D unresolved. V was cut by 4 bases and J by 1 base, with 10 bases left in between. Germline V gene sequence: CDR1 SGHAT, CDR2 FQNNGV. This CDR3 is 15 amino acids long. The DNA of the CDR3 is TGTGCCAGCAGCTACGGGTGGGGGAACACCGGGGAGCTGTTTTTT. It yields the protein CASSYGWGNTGELFF.